This T cell receptor (beta chain) emerged from a study of shared clonotypes between healthy human individuals. Sequencing used immunoSEQ multiplex PCR; TCRdb keeps in-frame clones, though not all of them. The sample shows some 2,400,000 clones, 95% of them seen only once. Adult Caucasians living in Nashville, Tennessee made up all of the donors. CD4+ cell separation produced CD45RA+ naive and CD45RA-negative memory subsets. A word on this clone: Its antigen is undetermined. Other DNA sequences in this sample translate to the same CDR3.

The CDR3 runs 15 residues. With 0 bases clipped from V and 2 bases from J, the junction kept 2 bases outside the gene matches. Germline V lookup: CDR1 SGHRS, CDR2 YFSETQ. Notes on the study in general: Shared across a handful of donors were around 5% of the naive CD4 clonotypes. In general, naive subsets displayed greater estimated richness than memory subsets did.

This chain links TRBV5-1 with TRBJ1-5, with TRBD1 matching 7 bases. The sequenced sample consisted of naive CD4+ T cells sorted from blood. Subset noted: CD45RA+ positively selected. The clonotype comes from a man aged 18 to 30 in good health. The CDR3 nucleotides are TGCGCCAGCAGCTTGGGTACAGGGGGCAATCAGCCCCAGCATTTT. Translated: CASSLGTGGNQPQHF.